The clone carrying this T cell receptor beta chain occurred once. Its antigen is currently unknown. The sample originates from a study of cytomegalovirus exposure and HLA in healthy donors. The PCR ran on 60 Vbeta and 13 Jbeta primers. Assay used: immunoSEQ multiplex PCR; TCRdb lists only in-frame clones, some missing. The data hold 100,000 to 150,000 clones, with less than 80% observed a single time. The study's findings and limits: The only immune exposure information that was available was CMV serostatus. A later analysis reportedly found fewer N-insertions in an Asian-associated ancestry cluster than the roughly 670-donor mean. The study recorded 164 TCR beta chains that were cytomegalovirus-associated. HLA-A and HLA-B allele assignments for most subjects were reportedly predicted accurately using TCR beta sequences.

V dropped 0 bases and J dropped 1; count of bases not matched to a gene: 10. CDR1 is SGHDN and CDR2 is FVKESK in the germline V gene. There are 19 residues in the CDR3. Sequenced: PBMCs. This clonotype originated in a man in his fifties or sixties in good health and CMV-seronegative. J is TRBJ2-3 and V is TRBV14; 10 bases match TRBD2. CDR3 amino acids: CASSQDSAGGPVGTDTQYF. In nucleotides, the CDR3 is TGTGCCAGCAGCCAAGACTCAGCGGGGGGGCCGGTAGGCACAGATACGCAGTATTTT.